These 20 T cell receptor beta chains originate from one sample sequenced in a study of early T cells in non-severe SARS-CoV-2 infection. Each CDR3 protein gets one entry after TCRdb re-called the 5' RACE reads with MiXCR. The sample has 84,000 or so distinct CDR3 sequences, 9% to 14% seen once. Sequenced sample: whole blood. Receptor source: an adult who was a healthcare worker with PCR-confirmed SARS-CoV-2 infection or an uninfected control (not recorded which).

This clonotype was detected a few times. The chain joins TRBV7-2 to TRBJ1-1; maybe TRBD1 (6 bases). This CDR3 is 13 amino acids long. Trimming pared 0 bases from V and 8 bases from J, leaving 10 bases between. CDR1 and CDR2 from the germline V gene are SGHTA and FQGNSA. The CDR3 loop is CASSLAPDREAFF. DNA of the CDR3: TGTGCCAGCAGCTTAGCCCCGGACAGAGAAGCTTTCTTT.

This clonotype has a count of ten or more. This chain links TRBV27 with TRBJ2-2, with 11 positions matching TRBD1. V lost 6 bases to trimming and J lost 6 bases; unmatched junction nucleotides: 6. The CDR3 extends over 15 amino acids. CDR1 and CDR2 from the germline V gene are MNHEY and SMNVEV (reference sequence). The CDR3 reads CASSWTGGSAGELFF. The CDR3 nucleotides read TGTGCCAGCAGCTGGACAGGGGGCTCGGCCGGGGAGCTGTTTTTT.

This clonotype was seen ten or more times. This chain uses TRBV28 with TRBJ2-3; TRBD2 matches at 9 bases. Looked up from germline, CDR1 is MDHEN and CDR2 is SYDVKM. Trimming removed 2 bases from V and 4 bases from J; junction bases left unmatched: 13. The CDR3 has 18 residues. The CDR3 sequence is CASSLQGLAGSSPDTQYF. CDR3 in DNA: TGTGCCAGCAGTTTACAGGGTCTAGCGGGGAGTAGTCCAGATACGCAGTATTTT. Drawing the rest from reference TRBV28 and TRBJ2-3, the complete variable domain is DVKVTQSSRYLVKRTGEKVFLECVQDMDHENMFWYRQDPGLGLRLIYFSYDVKMKEKGDIPEGYSVSREKKERFSLILESASTNQTSMYLCASSLQGLAGSSPDTQYFGPGTRLTVL.

The chain recombines TRBV7-9 with TRBJ2-7; 9 bases align to TRBD2. The CDR3 has 16 residues. The J segment lost 2 bases and the V segment lost 5 bases, leaving 10 bases of the junction unmatched. Germline CDR1 SEHNR, CDR2 FQNEAQ (reference sequence). CDR3 DNA sequence: TGTGCCAGCAGCCACCCGGGGCTAGCGGGACCCTACGAGCAGTACTTC. Amino acid sequence: CASSHPGLAGPYEQYF.

This clonotype was recorded a few times. This chain's CDR3 is CASSSPTEAFF. In DNA form, the CDR3 reads TGTGCCAGCAGCTCCCCTACTGAAGCTTTCTTT. This chain joins TRBV7-9 and TRBJ1-1, with D unclear. Trimming stripped 4 bases from V and 5 bases from J, with 5 bases between. Germline V gene data show CDR1 as SEHNR and CDR2 as FQNEAQ (reference sequence). CDR3 length: 11 amino acids.

This clonotype came up many times. The chain uses TRBV11-3 and TRBJ2-3; 7 nucleotides agree with TRBD1. This CDR3 region has 15 residues. In germline, CDR1 is SGHNT, CDR2 YENEEA. Unmatched junction bases numbered 11, after V lost 5 bases and J lost 6 bases. The CDR3 nucleotides read TGTGCCAGCAGCAACTCAGGGGGACGCAGGGATACGCAGTATTTT. Its translation: CASSNSGGRRDTQYF.

This clonotype occurred a few times. This chain uses TRBV28 with TRBJ2-3, with unresolved D. V lost 4 bases and J 4 bases, leaving 0 bases between the germline ends. The CDR3 contains 10 residues. Germline values: CDR1 MDHEN, CDR2 SYDVKM. The CDR3 is CASSSDTQYF. The CDR3 DNA follows: TGTGCCAGCAGTTCAGATACGCAGTATTTT. Drawing the rest from reference TRBV28 and TRBJ2-3, the complete variable domain is DVKVTQSSRYLVKRTGEKVFLECVQDMDHENMFWYRQDPGLGLRLIYFSYDVKMKEKGDIPEGYSVSREKKERFSLILESASTNQTSMYLCASSSDTQYFGPGTRLTVL.

This clonotype was found many times. The V call is TRBV24-1, the J call TRBJ1-1; D gene uncertain. The CDR3 totals 12 residues. Germline lookup yields CDR1 KGHDR and CDR2 SFDVKD. V was trimmed by 9 bases and J by 1 base, leaving 8 bases between them. The DNA of the CDR3 is TGTGCCACCTCCTCAGGGAACACTGAAGCTTTCTTT. Encoded protein: CATSSGNTEAFF.

In this sample, this clonotype turned up a few times. The chain is built from TRBV3-1 and TRBJ2-1; D is perhaps TRBD1 or TRBD2 (6 bases each). V gave up 0 bases and J gave up 10 bases, with 10 bases separating them. Per the germline V gene, CDR1 is LGHDT and CDR2 is YNNKEL (reference sequence). The length of the CDR3 is 13 residues. The CDR3 nucleotides read TGTGCCAGCAGCCAAGATTGGGGGGCGGAGCAGTTCTTC. Its protein is CASSQDWGAEQFF.

This clonotype has ten or more counts. The rearrangement links TRBV5-6 to TRBJ2-3; TRBD1 matches 8 bases. CDR3 size: 16 residues. CDR1 and CDR2 from the germline V gene are SGHDT and YYEEEE. J was trimmed by 2 bases and V by 1 base; bases with no gene match: 6. The CDR3 DNA reads as TGTGCCAGCAGCTTGACAGGGGGTAGTTACACAGATACGCAGTATTTT. It translates to CASSLTGGSYTDTQYF.

The chain links TRBV7-9 to TRBJ2-3; the D gene is possibly TRBD2 (6 bases). CDR1 and CDR2 from the germline V gene are SEHNR and FQNEAQ (reference sequence). The CDR3 is 14 residues long. Trimming left V 5 bases short and J 6 bases short, with 15 bases between. The CDR3 loop reads CASSPPGAADTQYF. The CDR3 DNA sequence: TGTGCCAGCAGCCCCCCGGGAGCCGCCGATACGCAGTATTTT.

The V call is TRBV7-6, the J call TRBJ2-1; TRBD2 is a possible D gene (6 bases). Germline V CDR1 and CDR2: SGHVS, FNYEAQ. The V end was cut by 1 base, the J end by 0 bases, with 13 bases between. The CDR3 covers 17 residues. The CDR3 region has the DNA TGTGCCAGCAGCTTAGGGGCTAGCGCGAGCTCCTACAATGAGCAGTTCTTC. Translated: CASSLGASASSYNEQFF.

The chain uses TRBV12-3 or TRBV12-4 and TRBJ2-5; D is possibly TRBD1 (5 bases). Trimming cost V 2 bases and J 4 bases, with 14 bases left between them. The CDR3 loop spans 15 amino acids. CDR3 bases: TGTGCCAGCAGTTTATGGGGCGTGGACCGAGAGACCCAGTACTTC. Translation gives CASSLWGVDRETQYF.

This clonotype was counted a few times. The chain uses TRBV12-3 or TRBV12-4 and TRBJ2-7; D remains ambiguous. With 6 bases removed from V and 4 bases from J, the gap between germline ends came to 10 bases. This CDR3 has 12 amino acids. The CDR3 coding sequence is TGTGCCAGCAGCCTCCAAGGGTACGAGCAGTACTTC. It encodes CASSLQGYEQYF.

The chain joins TRBV6-5 to TRBJ1-4; no reliable D call. The germline V gene encodes CDR1 MNHEY and CDR2 SVGAGI. Trimming stripped 5 bases from V and 1 base from J, with 11 bases between. There are 15 residues in the CDR3. The CDR3 loop is CASSRRRETNEKLFF. In DNA form, the CDR3 reads TGTGCCAGCAGTCGGAGGAGGGAAACTAATGAAAAACTGTTTTTT.

V is TRBV7-6 and J is TRBJ2-1, with 8 bases matching TRBD1. Germline V CDR1 and CDR2: SGHVS, FNYEAQ. The junction had 4 bases not matched to a gene; V was cut back by 5 bases and J by 4 bases. There are 14 residues in the CDR3. The CDR3 DNA reads as TGTGCCAGCAGCGTCCGGGACAGGTACAATGAGCAGTTCTTC. Its translation is CASSVRDRYNEQFF.

This clonotype was detected many times. Here the CDR3 reads CASSPGGDQPQHF. In nucleotides, the CDR3 is TGTGCCAGCTCACCCGGAGGGGATCAGCCCCAGCATTTT. The chain uses TRBV18 and TRBJ1-5; D is perhaps TRBD1 (5 bases). CDR1 is KGHSH and CDR2 is LQKENI in the germline V gene. The CDR3 sequence is 13 residues long. The V gene lost 3 bases and the J gene lost 5 bases, with 8 bases spanning the gap.

This clonotype was recorded at least ten times. The chain combines TRBV20-1 with TRBJ2-3; D is possibly TRBD1 (5 bases). The germline V gene has CDR1 DFQATT and CDR2 SNEGSKA (reference sequence). The CDR3 is made up of 12 amino acids. Trimming took off 6 bases at V and 0 bases at J, with 7 bases between the two ends. As DNA, the CDR3 is TGCAGTGCAGGGGTTAGCACAGATACGCAGTATTTT. Translation gives CSAGVSTDTQYF.

The gene calls are TRBV12-3 or TRBV12-4 and TRBJ2-7; 11 bases align to TRBD2. Unmatched junction bases numbered 8, after V lost 6 bases and J lost 7 bases. CDR3 length: 14 residues. This chain's CDR3 is CASSYGLAGPEQYF. Here the CDR3 DNA reads TGTGCCAGCAGCTATGGACTAGCGGGCCCTGAGCAGTACTTC.

The table lists this clonotype with many counts. This sequence joins TRBV13 and TRBJ1-2; a weak D match, TRBD1 (5 bases). Germline CDR1 is PRHDT and CDR2 is FYEKMQ (reference sequence). The CDR3 has 17 residues. Trimming pared 2 bases from V and 4 bases from J, leaving 20 bases between. CDR3 protein: CASSLSAGDSRGYGYTF. The CDR3 nucleotides are TGTGCCAGCAGCTTAAGTGCCGGAGACAGTCGCGGCTATGGCTACACCTTC. Filled out from reference TRBV13 and TRBJ1-2, the complete variable domain reads AAGVIQSPRHLIKEKRETATLKCYPIPRHDTVYWYQQGPGQDPQFLISFYEKMQSDKGSIPDRFSAQQFSDYHSELNMSSLELGDSALYFCASSLSAGDSRGYGYTFGSGTRLTVV.